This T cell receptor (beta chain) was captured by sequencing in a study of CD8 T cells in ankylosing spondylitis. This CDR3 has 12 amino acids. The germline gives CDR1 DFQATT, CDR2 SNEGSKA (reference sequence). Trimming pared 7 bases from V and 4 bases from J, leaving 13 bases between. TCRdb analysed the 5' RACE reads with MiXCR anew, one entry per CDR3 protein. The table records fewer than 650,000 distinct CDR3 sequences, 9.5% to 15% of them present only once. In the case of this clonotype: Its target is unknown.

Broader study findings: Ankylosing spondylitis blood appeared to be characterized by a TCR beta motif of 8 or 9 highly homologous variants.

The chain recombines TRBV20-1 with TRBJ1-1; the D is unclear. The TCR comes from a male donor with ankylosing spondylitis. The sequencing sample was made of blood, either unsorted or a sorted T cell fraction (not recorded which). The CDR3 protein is CSVTYSVTEAFF. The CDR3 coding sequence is TGCAGTGTGACCTACAGTGTCACTGAAGCTTTCTTT.